This T cell receptor (beta chain) was found in a study of metastatic and nonmetastatic thyroid tumors. Turning to the study itself: It was across blood and tumor or nodule tissue from malignant and benign thyroid patients that repertoires were compared. Study-level findings and limits: Versus benign nodules, malignant thyroid tumors reportedly had significantly higher TCR beta diversity, in blood and tumor.

Per the original data handling: Differences in CDR3 between clinicopathological groups were drawn on to build a classifier intended to discriminate distant-metastatic papillary thyroid cancer patients. TCRdb re-processed the PCR reads through MiXCR. The V and J calls come from TCRdb's annotation, not from the publication. Of about 23,000 clones in the sample, less than 25% are singletons; the top ten hold just over 7.5%. Every patient underwent thyroid surgery untreated. At least ten counts were recorded for this clone. As yet, its antigen is unknown. Germline-derived CDR1 and CDR2 are SGHRS and YFSETQ. V lost 0 bases to trimming and J lost 6 bases, with 6 bases between them. The CDR3 has 12 residues.

The rearrangement links TRBV5-1 to TRBJ1-2; D is ambiguous. The receptor comes from a female donor with papillary thyroid cancer or a benign thyroid nodule (not recorded which). Some clones in this sample may be carry-over from other donors' samples. Sequencing used blood. The CDR3 reads CASSLAGDGYTF. The DNA of the CDR3 is TGCGCCAGCAGCTTGGCCGGAGATGGCTACACCTTC.